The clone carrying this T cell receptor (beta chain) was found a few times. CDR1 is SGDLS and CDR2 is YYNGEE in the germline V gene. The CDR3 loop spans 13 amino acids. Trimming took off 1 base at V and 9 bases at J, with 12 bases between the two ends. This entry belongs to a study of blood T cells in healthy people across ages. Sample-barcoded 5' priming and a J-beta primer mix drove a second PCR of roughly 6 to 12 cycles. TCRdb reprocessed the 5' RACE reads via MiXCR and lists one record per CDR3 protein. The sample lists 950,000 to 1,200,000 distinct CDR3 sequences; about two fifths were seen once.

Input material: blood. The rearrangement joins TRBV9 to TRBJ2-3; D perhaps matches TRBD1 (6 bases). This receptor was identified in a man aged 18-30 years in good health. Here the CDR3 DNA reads TGTGCCAGCAGCGTAACCACAGGGTCCACGCAGTATTTT. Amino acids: CASSVTTGSTQYF. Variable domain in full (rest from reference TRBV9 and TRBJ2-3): DSGVTQTPKHLITATGQRVTLRCSPRSGDLSVYWYQQSLDQGLQFLIQYYNGEERAKGNILERFSAQQFPDLHSELNLSSLELGDSALYFCASSVTTGSTQYFGPGTRLTVL.